A selection of T cell receptor beta chains follows, all from one sample in a study of blood T cells in healthy people across ages. MiXCR, applied by TCRdb to the 5' RACE reads, yields one record per CDR3 protein. The repertoire includes around 700,000 distinct CDR3 sequences, around 25% of them detected once, and roughly 9% sits in the top ten. These records were also assigned to another study, of T cells of mothers and their children.

Sequenced sample: blood. All receptors derive from a boy younger than 18 in good health. The CDR3 runs from the conserved cysteine through the conserved F or W. The D gene is left open where the match is weak. The size of a clone is reported for some rows only, either as once, few or many, or as a class for expanded clones.

>13|many|NA|TRBJ2-1|TRBV6-2/TRBV6-3
CASTRDRNNEQFF
TGTGCCAGCACCCGTGACAGGAACAATGAGCAGTTCTTC
>15|NA|TRBD1|TRBJ1-3|TRBV14
CASSRGTVSGNTIYF
TGTGCCAGCAGTCGGGGGACAGTCTCTGGAAACACCATATATTTT
>15|NA|NA|TRBJ2-3|TRBV20-1
CSAAKLGLETDTQYF
TGCAGTGCTGCCAAACTAGGGCTTGAAACAGATACGCAGTATTTT
>14|few|NA|TRBJ1-2|TRBV5-1
CASSFTGTTDGYTF
TGCGCCAGCAGCTTTACCGGGACAACTGATGGCTACACCTTC
>12|few|NA|TRBJ2-5|TRBV29-1
CSVERGRETQYF
TGCAGCGTTGAACGGGGAAGGGAGACCCAGTACTTC
>13|many|NA|TRBJ2-5|TRBV3-1
CASSLREQETQYF
TGTGCCAGCAGCCTACGGGAGCAAGAGACCCAGTACTTC
>16|NA|NA|TRBJ2-5|TRBV28
CASTTPGPGKKETQYF
TGTGCCAGCACTACGCCGGGCCCAGGGAAAAAAGAGACCCAGTACTTC
>14|NA|NA|TRBJ1-6|TRBV10-1
CASSESGGNSPLHF
TGCGCCAGCAGTGAGTCCGGTGGAAATTCACCCCTCCACTTT
>13|NA|NA|TRBJ2-7|TRBV24-1
CATSGAVTYEQYF
TGTGCCACCAGTGGGGCGGTTACCTACGAGCAGTACTTC
>13|many|TRBD2|TRBJ2-5|TRBV29-1
CSVESGRRGEQYF
TGCAGCGTTGAAAGCGGGAGAAGGGGGGAGCAGTACTTC
>15|few|NA|TRBJ2-3|TRBV5-1
CASSSADPRADTQYF
TGCGCCAGCAGCTCAGCGGACCCTCGGGCAGATACGCAGTATTTT
>14|few|NA|TRBJ1-2|TRBV6-1
CASSEPGWDYGYTF
TGTGCCAGCAGTGAACCGGGATGGGACTATGGCTACACCTTC
>12|NA|NA|TRBJ2-7|TRBV20-1
CSATYRVGEQYF
TGCAGTGCTACCTACAGGGTAGGGGAGCAGTACTTC
>13|few|NA|TRBJ1-1|TRBV14
CASSQRSPGPAFF
TGTGCCAGCAGCCAGCGAAGTCCGGGGCCAGCTTTCTTT